This TCR beta chain was obtained from a study of blood T cell repertoires in COVID-19. About the study: Sites in the United States, Italy and Spain provided acute and convalescent COVID-19 samples. T cells, B-cell-depleted T cells, or PBMCs provided the cDNA or gDNA that served as material.

Germline values: CDR1 SGHVS, CDR2 FQNEAQ. The CDR3 sequence is 14 residues long. The V segment lost 5 bases and the J segment 4 bases; nucleotides outside the gene matches: 5. This clone was picked up many times. Original data processing: Estimation of nucleated cell counts was performed using reference gene primer amplification. Profiled with immunoSEQ multiplex PCR; TCRdb holds only in-frame clones, not every one. D and trimming come from the DNA, and the V and J calls and clone size come from that table. The data contain 110,000 to 150,000 clones, roughly 86% of them seen just once; the ten biggest clones take up 7% to 10%.

The TCR sequence derives from a woman aged 55-70 years with acute or convalescent COVID-19. The sample taken for sequencing was peripheral blood. The chain links TRBV7-8 to TRBJ1-3, with TRBD1 matching 7 bases. The CDR3 bases are TGTGCCAGCAGCCGATCGGGACAGGGAAACACCATATATTTT. It encodes CASSRSGQGNTIYF.